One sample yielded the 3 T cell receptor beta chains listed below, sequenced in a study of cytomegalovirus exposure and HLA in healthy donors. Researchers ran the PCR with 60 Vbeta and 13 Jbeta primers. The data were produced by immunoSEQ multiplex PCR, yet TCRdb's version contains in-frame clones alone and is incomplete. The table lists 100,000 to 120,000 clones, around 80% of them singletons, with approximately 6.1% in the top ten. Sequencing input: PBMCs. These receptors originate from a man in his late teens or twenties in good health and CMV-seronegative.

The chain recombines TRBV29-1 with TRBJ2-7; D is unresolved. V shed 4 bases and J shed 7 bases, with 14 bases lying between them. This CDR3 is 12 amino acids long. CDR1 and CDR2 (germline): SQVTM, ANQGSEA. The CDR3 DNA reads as TGCAGCGTTGTCTCCCGACCCGGGGAGCAGTACTTC. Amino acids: CSVVSRPGEQYF.

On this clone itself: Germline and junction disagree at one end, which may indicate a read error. CDR3 protein: CASPRGSPTYGQYF. CDR3 DNA sequence: TGCGCCAGCCCTCGCGGTAGCCCGACCTACGGGCAGTACTTC. This sequence joins TRBV23-1 and TRBJ2-7; D is undetermined. TRBV23-1 is an ORF, with its function uncertain. The CDR3 loop spans 14 amino acids.

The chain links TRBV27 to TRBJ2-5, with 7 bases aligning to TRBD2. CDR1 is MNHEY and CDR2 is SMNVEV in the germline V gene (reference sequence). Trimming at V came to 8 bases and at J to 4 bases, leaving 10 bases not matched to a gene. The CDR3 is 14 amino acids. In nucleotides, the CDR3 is TGTGCCAGCCGTTCTAGGGCGGGAGTAGAGACCCAGTACTTC. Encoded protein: CASRSRAGVETQYF.